This T cell receptor (beta chain) was identified in a study of T cells after yellow fever vaccination. Across the whole study: SMART-Seq v4 Ultra Low Input prepared libraries from low-cell fractions.

There are many counts of this clonotype. Its antigen is not known. This CDR3 comprises 14 residues. Trimming pared 1 base from V and 8 bases from J, leaving 10 bases between. Per germline, CDR1 SGHRS and CDR2 YFSETQ. Findings of the study overall: Most clones from primary vaccination resurfaced after the booster (roughly 96% CD4, around 90% CD8).

TCRdb re-called the 5' RACE reads through MiXCR, storing one row per CDR3 protein. The table shows about 580,000 distinct CDR3 sequences, with around a sixth occurring only once. The sample was PBMCs, taken more than 4 days after the first yellow fever vaccination. This sequence was found in a man between 18 and 29 years old who received the YFV17D yellow fever vaccine. This sequence joins TRBV5-1 and TRBJ1-6, with D possibly being TRBD1 (5 bases). The CDR3 DNA reads TGCGCCAGCAGCTTGTCGGGGGGGTATTCACCCCTCCACTTT. It encodes CASSLSGGYSPLHF.